This T cell receptor (beta chain) was profiled in a study of CD8+ T cells in alopecia areata. As the sequencing template, cDNA was produced by extracting RNA and reverse transcribing it. Method: immunoSEQ multiplex PCR; TCRdb's copy keeps in-frame clones and lacks some. Of 270,000 or so clones in the sample, about 62% were seen once. This sample's treatment: oral pan-JAK inhibitor, 5-10 mg twice daily. Specimens obtained from alopecia areata patients comprised lesional scalp punch biopsies and peripheral blood. Germline V gene sequence: CDR1 SGDLS, CDR2 YYNGEE. There are 13 residues in the CDR3. Between the trimmed V and J ends, which lost 1 base and 2 bases, there was a span of 6 bases. Study-level findings and limits: Higher clonality and more expanded CD8+ clones appeared in lesional than normal scalp.

This clone was seen a single time. The target antigen is unknown. The receptor was derived from a human donor with alopecia areata. This chain links TRBV9 with TRBJ1-2; maybe TRBD1 (6 bases). The sequences come from CD4+ T cells sorted from blood, collected at week 24, from a patient treated with tofacitinib. The CDR3 spells CASSVQGNYGYTF. For the CDR3, the DNA is TGTGCCAGCAGCGTACAGGGGAACTATGGCTACACCTTC.